This record concerns one T cell receptor (beta chain) sequence. What it recognizes is unknown. This record comes from a study of OX40 agonist ivuxolimab in advanced cancers. Whole-study findings and limits: Partial responders receiving 0.1-3.0 mg/kg showed among the lowest clonal expansion.

Trimming cost V 4 bases and J 7 bases, with 22 bases left between them. The germline V gene has CDR1 SEHNR and CDR2 FQNEAQ (reference sequence). CDR3 length: 17 residues. The method was immunoSEQ multiplex PCR; TCRdb's version includes in-frame clones alone and lacks a portion of them. This sample has tens of thousands of clones, with less than 90% found just once. Blood samples were obtained at baseline, cycle 4 day 1, and cycle 7 day 1. The sequenced sample was CD4+ or CD8+ T cells sorted from blood, obtained in a trial of the OX40 agonist ivuxolimab. The source of this sequence is an adult with an advanced solid tumor such as melanoma, head and neck, liver or kidney cancer. The chain has TRBV7-9 and TRBJ2-2, with D possibly being TRBD1 (6 bases). DNA for the CDR3: TGTGCCAGCAGCTACTTCGGACAGCGTAGTCTTAACGGGGAGCTGTTTTTT. This gives the protein CASSYFGQRSLNGELFF.